Sequencing of this T cell receptor (beta chain) was carried out in a study of control samples from healthy donors and cancer patients. Profiling relied on immunoSEQ multiplex PCR, and the TCRdb table lists in-frame clones only, not all of them. The table includes approximately 97,000 clones, around 90% detected once. This sequence was found in a woman between 18 and 29 years old in good health. The material sequenced was blood.

The CDR3 is CASSELAGPTAQYF. The CDR3 region has the DNA TGTGCCAGTAGTGAACTAGCGGGACCAACCGCGCAGTACTTC. The V gene is TRBV19, the J gene TRBJ2-7, with 10 positions matching TRBD2. The ends lost 5 bases at V and 9 bases at J; junction bases unmatched: 10. The germline CDR1 and CDR2 sequences are LNHDA and SQIVND (reference sequence). CDR3 length: 14 residues. Based on the CDR3 plus reference TRBV19 and TRBJ2-7, the full variable domain is DGGITQSPKYLFRKEGQNVTLSCEQNLNHDAMYWYRQDPGQGLRLIYYSQIVNDFQKGDIAEGYSVSREKKESFPLTVTSAQKNPTAFYLCASSELAGPTAQYFGPGTRLTVT.